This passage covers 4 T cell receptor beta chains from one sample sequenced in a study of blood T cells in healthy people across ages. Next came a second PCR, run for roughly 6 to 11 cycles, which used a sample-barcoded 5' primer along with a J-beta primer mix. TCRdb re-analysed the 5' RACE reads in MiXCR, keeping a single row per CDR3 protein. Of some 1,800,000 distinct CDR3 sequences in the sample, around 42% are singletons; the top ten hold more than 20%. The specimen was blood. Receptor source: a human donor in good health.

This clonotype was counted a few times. This CDR3 is CASSQGASGQETQYF. CDR3 sequence (DNA): TGCGCCAGCAGCCAAGGGGCTAGCGGGCAAGAGACCCAGTACTTC. The chain employs TRBV4-3 and TRBJ2-5, with 8 bases identical to TRBD2. CDR1 LGHNA and CDR2 YSLEER come from the germline V gene. This CDR3 is built from 15 residues. J gave up 2 bases and V 1 base, and 3 bases lay outside the gene matches.

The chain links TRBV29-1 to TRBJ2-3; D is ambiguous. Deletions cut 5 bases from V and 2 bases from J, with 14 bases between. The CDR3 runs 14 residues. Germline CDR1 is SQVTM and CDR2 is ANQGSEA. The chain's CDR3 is CSVKTRIPTDTQYF. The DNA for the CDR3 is TGCAGCGTTAAAACCCGAATACCCACAGATACGCAGTATTTT.

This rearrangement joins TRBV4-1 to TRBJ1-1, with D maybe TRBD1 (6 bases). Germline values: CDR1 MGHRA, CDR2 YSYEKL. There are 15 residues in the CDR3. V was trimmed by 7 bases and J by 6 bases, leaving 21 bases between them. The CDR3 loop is CASTLRTGKFAEAFF. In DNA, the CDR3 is TGCGCCAGCACCCTAAGAACAGGGAAGTTTGCTGAAGCTTTCTTT.

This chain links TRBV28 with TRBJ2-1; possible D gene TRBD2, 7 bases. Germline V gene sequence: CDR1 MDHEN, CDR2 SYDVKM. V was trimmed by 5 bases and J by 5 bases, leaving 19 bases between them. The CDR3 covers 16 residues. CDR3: CASSPFGRGAHNEQFF. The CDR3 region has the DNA TGTGCCAGCAGTCCCTTCGGTCGGGGGGCCCACAATGAGCAGTTCTTC.